The 11 T cell receptor beta chains below all came from one sample that was sequenced in a study of a mutant IDH1 vaccine in newly diagnosed glioma. Which antigens these TCRs recognize remains unknown. Sequencing was performed with immunoSEQ multiplex PCR; in TCRdb, only in-frame clones are kept and a portion is missing. The sample lists about 28,000 clones; around 84% were seen once. Time point meaning: week 23, last vaccination. Each dose of the vaccine consisted of 300 ug of mutant IDH1 20-mer peptide, with topical imiquimod. Material: PBMCs, obtained from a glioma patient whose treatment included an IDH1 peptide vaccine. Receptors were obtained from a woman in her thirties with glioma.

This clone has a handful of counts. V and J are TRBV4-1 and TRBJ1-3; D ambiguous. V dropped 0 bases and J dropped 0 bases, with 9 bases sitting between them. Germline-derived CDR1 and CDR2 are MGHRA and YSYEKL. This CDR3 region has 16 residues. The chain's CDR3 is CASSQEVLSSGNTIYF. In DNA, the CDR3 is TGCGCCAGCAGCCAAGAGGTCCTCTCCTCTGGAAACACCATATATTTT.

This rearrangement joins TRBV4-1 to TRBJ1-4; D may be TRBD1 (5 bases). The V gene's germline CDR1 is MGHRA and CDR2 YSYEKL. The V end lost 7 bases, the J end lost 4 bases, and 16 bases lay between the germline ends. CDR3 length: 15 residues. CDR3 protein: CASTGDSWGNEKLFF. For the CDR3, the DNA is TGCGCCAGCACCGGGGACTCCTGGGGTAATGAAAAACTGTTTTTT.

V gene TRBV5-1 combines with J gene TRBJ1-3; 10 bases match TRBD1. The CDR3 contains 14 residues. Unmatched junction bases numbered 1, after V lost 0 bases and J lost 7 bases. CDR1 SGHRS and CDR2 YFSETQ come from the germline V gene. In nucleotides, the CDR3 is TGCGCCAGCAGCTTGGAGGGACAGGGGAACACCATATATTTT. Protein: CASSLEGQGNTIYF. The whole variable domain, filled in from reference TRBV5-1 and TRBJ1-3, reads KAGVTQTPRYLIKTRGQQVTLSCSPISGHRSVSWYQQTPGQGLQFLFEYFSETQRNKGNFPGRFSGRQFSNSRSEMNVSTLELGDSALYLCASSLEGQGNTIYFGEGSWLTVV.

This clone was counted between two and nine times. The V call is TRBV5-4, the J call TRBJ2-7; D possibly corresponds to TRBD2 (5 bases). This CDR3 is 12 amino acids long. V lost 4 bases, J lost 2 bases, and 7 bases lay in between. The V gene's germline CDR1 is SGHNT and CDR2 YYREEE (reference sequence). CDR3 residues: CASSHGTYEQYF. The CDR3, as DNA: TGTGCCAGCAGCCACGGGACCTACGAGCAGTACTTC. The whole variable domain, remainder taken from reference TRBV5-4 and TRBJ2-7, is ETGVTQSPTHLIKTRGQQVTLRCSSQSGHNTVSWYQQALGQGPQFIFQYYREEENGRGNFPPRFSGLQFPNYSSELNVNALELDDSALYLCASSHGTYEQYFGPGTRLTVT.

This clone was detected only a few times. This chain joins TRBV13 and TRBJ1-6; D perhaps matches TRBD1 (6 bases). Germline CDR1 reads PRHDT; CDR2 reads FYEKMQ (reference sequence). The V end was cut by 5 bases, the J end by 5 bases, with 19 bases between. The CDR3 totals 17 residues. CDR3 protein: CASSARGGAGDNSPLHF. Written as DNA, the CDR3 is TGTGCCAGCAGCGCTCGAGGGGGAGCAGGGGATAATTCACCCCTCCACTTT.

V usage is TRBV5-1 and J usage is TRBJ1-1; D is unresolved. CDR1 is SGHRS, CDR2 YFSETQ, per germline. This CDR3 has 12 residues. V shed 0 bases and J shed 8 bases, with 8 bases lying between them. The CDR3: CASSLVLEEAFF. The CDR3, as DNA: TGCGCCAGCAGCTTGGTTCTGGAAGAAGCTTTCTTT.

The genes are TRBV6-6 and TRBJ1-3; tentative D call: TRBD1 (5 bases). V lost 8 bases to trimming and J lost 10 bases, with 15 bases between them. The CDR3 is 12 residues long. Per germline, CDR1 MNHNY and CDR2 SVGAGI (reference sequence). Written as DNA, the CDR3 is TGTGCCAGCGGGGCCCCCGGCCGGACCATATATTTT. The encoded protein is CASGAPGRTIYF.

This sequence joins TRBV5-4 and TRBJ2-5; D tentatively reads TRBD1 or TRBD2 (5 bases each). The CDR3 sequence is 15 residues long. Germline loops: CDR1 SGHNT, CDR2 YYREEE (reference sequence). The V end lost 0 bases, the J end lost 3 bases, and 12 bases lay between the germline ends. The CDR3 sequence: CASSLVGAPKETQYF. In DNA form, the CDR3 reads TGTGCCAGCAGCTTGGTCGGGGCCCCCAAAGAGACCCAGTACTTC.

The chain recombines TRBV19 with TRBJ2-3, with TRBD1 matching over 8 bases. Germline V gives CDR1 LNHDA, CDR2 SQIVND (reference sequence). J gave up 2 bases and V 10 bases, and 5 bases lay outside the gene matches. The CDR3 is made up of 13 amino acids. CDR3 protein: CATLQGDTDTQYF. CDR3 sequence (DNA): TGTGCCACGCTACAGGGGGACACAGATACGCAGTATTTT.

This chain joins TRBV7-6 and TRBJ2-5, with D possibly TRBD2 on 7 matching bases. The V and J ends lost 6 bases and 5 bases respectively, with 22 bases between them. The CDR3 covers 16 residues. Germline CDR1 reads SGHVS; CDR2 reads FNYEAQ. Written as DNA, the CDR3 is TGTGCCAGCAGGTCTTCGTGGGGGGGGCGCAGGGAGACCCAGTACTTC. Translated: CASRSSWGGRRETQYF.

This clone was observed a few times. The chain has TRBV29-1 and TRBJ1-2; D is uncertain. This CDR3 is 13 amino acids long. V gave up 6 bases and J gave up 3 bases, with 14 bases separating them. Germline loops: CDR1 SQVTM, CDR2 ANQGSEA. CDR3 loop: CSVWTLRDYGYTF. The DNA for the CDR3 is TGCAGCGTCTGGACCCTAAGGGACTATGGCTACACCTTC.